Shown below are 7 T cell receptor beta chains from a single sample sequenced in a study of blood T cell repertoires in COVID-19. Sequenced by immunoSEQ multiplex PCR; TCRdb stores in-frame clones only, minus some. Of some 190,000 clones listed, 86% are singletons. The sequenced material came from PBMCs or T cells enriched from blood (not recorded which). The receptor set was obtained from a woman between 40 and 55 years old in a cohort exposed to, infected with or recovered from COVID-19 (not recorded which).

This rearrangement joins TRBV4-1 to TRBJ2-5; 7 bases are a match to TRBD1. CDR3 length: 13 residues. After removal of 3 bases from V and 5 bases from J, the junction contained 3 bases not matched to a gene. Per the germline V gene, CDR1 is MGHRA and CDR2 is YSYEKL. The CDR3 loop is CASSQGTDETQYF. CDR3 sequence (DNA): TGCGCCAGCAGCCAGGGGACAGACGAGACCCAGTACTTC.

The J gene is TRBJ2-1, the V gene TRBV7-7; TRBD2 matches at 7 bases. This CDR3 is built from 15 residues. Germline loops: CDR1 SSHAT, CDR2 FNYEAQ (reference sequence). V lost 0 bases to trimming and J lost 8 bases; unmatched junction nucleotides: 7. CDR3 sequence reads: CASSLAKGRAHEQFF. DNA of the CDR3: TGTGCCAGCAGCTTAGCGAAGGGGAGGGCCCATGAGCAGTTCTTC.

The V call is TRBV29-1, the J call TRBJ2-1, with D possibly TRBD1 on 5 matching bases. Germline loops: CDR1 SQVTM, CDR2 ANQGSEA. The CDR3 contains 16 residues. With 2 bases removed from V and 4 bases from J, the gap between germline ends came to 18 bases. As DNA, the CDR3 is TGCAGCGTTGAAATGGACAACCCTATCAGGTACAATGAGCAGTTCTTC. Residues: CSVEMDNPIRYNEQFF.

This clone showed up just a few times. The rearrangement links TRBV4-1 to TRBJ1-2; no reliable D call. V lost 1 base and J 7 bases, leaving 13 bases between the germline ends. Germline CDR1 is MGHRA and CDR2 is YSYEKL. This CDR3 has 14 residues. The CDR3 region is CASSQGPRVVGYTF. In nucleotides, the CDR3 is TGCGCCAGCAGCCAAGGCCCCCGGGTAGTTGGCTACACCTTC.

The J gene is TRBJ1-2, the V gene TRBV6-5; 10 bases line up with TRBD1. The J segment lost 8 bases and the V segment lost 0 bases, leaving 6 bases of the junction unmatched. CDR3 length equals 15 residues. Germline values: CDR1 MNHEY, CDR2 SVGAGI. CDR3 amino acids: CASSYSLTGGRGYTF. The CDR3, as DNA: TGTGCCAGCAGTTACTCGCTGACAGGGGGCAGGGGCTACACCTTC.

This clone is classed as medium-sized. The V and J genes are TRBV6-5 and TRBJ2-7, with 7 nucleotides matching TRBD1. The CDR3 loop spans 14 amino acids. Germline V gene data show CDR1 as MNHEY and CDR2 as SVGAGI. Trimming removed 6 bases from V and 0 bases from J; junction bases left unmatched: 5. CDR3 DNA: TGTGCCAGCAGCGAGGGACAGAGCTCCTACGAGCAGTACTTC. Amino acids: CASSEGQSSYEQYF.

The chain couples TRBV25-1 to TRBJ2-5, with D possibly matching TRBD1 (6 bases). The V end was cut by 3 bases, the J end by 4 bases, with 9 bases between. The germline V gene encodes CDR1 MGHDK and CDR2 SYGVNS. CDR3 length: 13 residues. Here the CDR3 reads CASSEDRGETQYF. The DNA for the CDR3 is TGTGCCAGCAGTGAGGACAGAGGAGAGACCCAGTACTTC.